The rows below give T cell receptor beta chains drawn from one sample of a study of cytomegalovirus exposure and HLA in healthy donors. Clones were read by immunoSEQ multiplex PCR, and TCRdb kept only the in-frame ones, dropping some. The sample gives about 150,000 clones, around 75% of which show up once; roughly 1.6% is in the top ten. The sequenced sample consisted of PBMCs. The receptors were gathered from a woman between 35 and 50 years old in good health and CMV-seronegative. Both conserved end residues are part of each CDR3.

V gene | CDR3 length | CDR3 protein
TRBV7-8 | 14 | CASSGGSRAQPQHF
TRBV7-9 | 14 | CASSFTEYTGELFF
TRBV7-2 | 15 | CASSLTAGVAYEQYF
TRBV5-8 | 15 | CASSPLVLTRSPLHF
TRBV2 | 14 | CASRPQGPGNTIYF
TRBV6-4 | 15 | CASRRRQGNTGELFF
TRBV2 | 14 | CASQGTNYNSPLHF
TRBV7-9 | 15 | CASRDREGRTSPLHF
TRBV27 | 15 | CASRGYAQEFVTQYF
TRBV15 | 16 | CATSQGQGVSGYGYTF
TRBV6-1 | 13 | CASSDRGHYGYTF
TRBV9 | 14 | CASSQGQGAYEQYF
TRBV2 | 13 | CASSQEEGQPQHF
TRBV2 | 15 | CASSPRAGTGREQYF
TRBV11-2 | 14 | CASSHNRVNTEAFF
TRBV5-4 | 14 | CASSRGRANTEAFF
TRBV5-5 | 13 | CASSLGGGTEAFF
TRBV5-1 | 13 | CASSLGTDTEAFF
TRBV5-4 | 15 | CASSLLAGDQETQYF
TRBV6-1 | 15 | CASSDLTGPNYGYTF
TRBV5-4 | 13 | CASSLRGYYGYTF
TRBV9 | 14 | CASSVVGGDGEQYF
TRBV6-5 | 13 | CASSRGQGLEQYF
TRBV28 | 14 | CASSFGTGGPVLTF
TRBV28 | 11 | CASYSRQGKYF
TRBV19 | 14 | CASSGTGSSYEQYF
TRBV4-2 | 16 | CASSPHEREDFGELFF
TRBV2 | 13 | CASRRESTGGYTF
TRBV10-3 | 16 | CATVTVWTSGEETQYF
TRBV30 | 13 | CAWSVRTGGGYTF